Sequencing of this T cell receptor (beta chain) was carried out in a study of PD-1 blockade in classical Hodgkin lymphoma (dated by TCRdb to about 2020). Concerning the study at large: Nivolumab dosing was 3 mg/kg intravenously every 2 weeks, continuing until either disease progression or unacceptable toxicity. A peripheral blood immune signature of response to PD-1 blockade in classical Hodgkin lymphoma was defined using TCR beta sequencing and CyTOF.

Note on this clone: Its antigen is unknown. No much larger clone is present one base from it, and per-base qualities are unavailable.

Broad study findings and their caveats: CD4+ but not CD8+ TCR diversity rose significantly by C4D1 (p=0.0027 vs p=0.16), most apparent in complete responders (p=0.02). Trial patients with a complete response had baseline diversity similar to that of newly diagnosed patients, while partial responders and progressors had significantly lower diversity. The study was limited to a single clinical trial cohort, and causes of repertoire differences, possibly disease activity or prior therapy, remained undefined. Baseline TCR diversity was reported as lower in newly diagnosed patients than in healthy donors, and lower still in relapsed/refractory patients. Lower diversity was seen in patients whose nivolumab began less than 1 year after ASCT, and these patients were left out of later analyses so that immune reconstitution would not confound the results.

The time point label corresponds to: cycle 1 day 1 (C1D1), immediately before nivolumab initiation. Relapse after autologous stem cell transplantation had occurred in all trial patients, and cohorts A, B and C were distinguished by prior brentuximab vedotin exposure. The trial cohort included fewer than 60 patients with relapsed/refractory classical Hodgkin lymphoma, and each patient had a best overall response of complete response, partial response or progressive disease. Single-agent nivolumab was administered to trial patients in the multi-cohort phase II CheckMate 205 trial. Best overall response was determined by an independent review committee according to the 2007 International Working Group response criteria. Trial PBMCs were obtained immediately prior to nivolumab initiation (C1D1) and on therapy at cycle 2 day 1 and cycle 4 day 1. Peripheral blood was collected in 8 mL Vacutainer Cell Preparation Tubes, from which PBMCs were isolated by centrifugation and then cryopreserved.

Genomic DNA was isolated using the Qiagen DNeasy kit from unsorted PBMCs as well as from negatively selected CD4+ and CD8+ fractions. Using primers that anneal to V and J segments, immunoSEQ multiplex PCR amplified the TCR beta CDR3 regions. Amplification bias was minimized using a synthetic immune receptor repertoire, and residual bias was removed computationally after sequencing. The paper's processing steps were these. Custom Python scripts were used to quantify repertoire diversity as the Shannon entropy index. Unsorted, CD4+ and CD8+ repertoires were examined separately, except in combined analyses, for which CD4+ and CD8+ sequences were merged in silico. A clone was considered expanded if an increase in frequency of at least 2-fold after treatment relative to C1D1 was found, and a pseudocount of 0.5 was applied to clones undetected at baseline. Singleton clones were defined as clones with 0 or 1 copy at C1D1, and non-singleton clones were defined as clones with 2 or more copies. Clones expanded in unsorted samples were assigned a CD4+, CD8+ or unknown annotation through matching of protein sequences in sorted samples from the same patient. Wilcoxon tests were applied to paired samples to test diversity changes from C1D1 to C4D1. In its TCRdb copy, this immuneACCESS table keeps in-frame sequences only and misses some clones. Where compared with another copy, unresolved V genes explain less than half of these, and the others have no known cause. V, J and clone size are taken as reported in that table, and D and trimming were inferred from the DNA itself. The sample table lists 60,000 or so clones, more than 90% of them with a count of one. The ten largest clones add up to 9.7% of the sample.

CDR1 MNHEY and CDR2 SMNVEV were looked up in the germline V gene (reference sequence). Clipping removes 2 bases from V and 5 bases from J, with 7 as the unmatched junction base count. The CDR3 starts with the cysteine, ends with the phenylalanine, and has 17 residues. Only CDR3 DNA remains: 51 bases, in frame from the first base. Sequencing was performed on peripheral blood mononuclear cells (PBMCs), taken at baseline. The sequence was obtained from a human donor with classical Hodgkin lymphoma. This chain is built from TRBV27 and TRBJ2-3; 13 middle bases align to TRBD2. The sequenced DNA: TGTGCCAGCAGTTTAAACGCCGGACTAGCGGGAGTAGATACGCAGTATTTT. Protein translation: CASSLNAGLAGVDTQYF.